This T cell receptor beta chain comes out of a study of vaccination and CD4 T cells after COVID-19. As for the study in general: After nasal swab PCR-confirmed SARS-CoV-2, nine or ten convalescents had mild disease and one severe. Whole-study findings and limits: The study found that a median about 85% of reactive clones in convalescent patients appeared only post-vaccination.

Sequence data for DNA of cultured CD4+ T cells were generated by the Oncomine TCR Beta short-read assay. TCRdb re-called the PCR reads with MiXCR, one entry per CDR3 protein. The top ten clones hold approximately 10% of a sample with over 10,000 distinct CDR3 sequences, 60% to 80% of them seen once. The treatment is: roughly 10-day PBMC culture with coronavirus spike peptide pools or control peptides (ViraFEST assay). Culture of approximately 2.1 million PBMCs per well took place with about 9.8 IU/ml IL-2 and around 10 ug/ml peptide pools. Details on this clonotype: The antigen remains undetermined.

This CDR3 spans 12 amino acids. Germline CDR1 reads MDHEN; CDR2 reads SYDVKM. The sequence was obtained from a human donor who had recovered from COVID-19. The V call is TRBV28, the J call TRBJ1-5, with TRBD1 identical over 7 bases. Sample: CD4+ T cells from blood, cultured in vitro. The CDR3 spells CASDRISQPQHF. DNA of the CDR3: TGTGCATCGGACAGGATCTCTCAGCCCCAGCATTTT. Using reference TRBV28 and TRBJ1-5 for the parts outside the CDR3, the full variable domain is DVKVTQSSRYLVKRTGEKVFLECVQDMDHENMFWYRQDPGLGLRLIYFSYDVKMKEKGDIPEGYSVSREKKERFSLILESASTNQTSMYLCASDRISQPQHFGDGTRLSIL.